This TCR beta chain originates from a study of early T cells in non-severe SARS-CoV-2 infection. TCRdb itself ran the 5' RACE reads through MiXCR, one entry per CDR3 protein. In the table there are approximately 70,000 distinct CDR3 sequences, 12% of which are singletons. Trimming took 4 bases from V and 9 from J, leaving 0 bases between them. CDR3 length: 8 residues. Germline V CDR1 and CDR2: SGHTA, FQGNSA. For this clonotype: Its antigen is currently unknown.

The study, taken as a whole, reports: Clonotype matching in VDJdb favored anti-spike CD8 responses and did not capture private and CD4 specificities.

V usage is TRBV7-2 and J usage is TRBJ2-5; D unclear. The clonotype comes from an adult who was a healthcare worker with PCR-confirmed SARS-CoV-2 infection or an uninfected control (not recorded which). Material for sequencing was whole blood. The CDR3 DNA follows: TGTGCCAGCAGCTCCCAGTACTTC. Translation gives CASSSQYF.